This T cell receptor beta chain was documented in a study of regulatory T cells in long-lasting Graves disease. About the study: Newly diagnosed Graves' patients had under 3 months of antithyroid drugs.

CDR3 regions were amplified by Arm-PCR using iRepertoire HTBI primers to build TCR beta libraries. TCRdb called the multiplex PCR reads again in MiXCR, with one record for every CDR3 protein. Of hundreds of thousands of distinct CDR3 sequences listed, 15% to 20% are singletons. V lost 7 bases and J 0 bases, leaving 13 bases between the germline ends. The CDR3 sequence is 15 residues long. In germline, CDR1 is SNHLY, CDR2 FYNNEI. In its sample, this clonotype was seen many times. The target antigen is unknown. The time point here: newly diagnosed GD, antithyroid drugs for less than 3 months. Isolated PBMC RNA provided the starting material for the TCR library. Investigators report Graves' disease was diagnosed under American Thyroid Association guidelines. Study results and caveats: Favored gene segments in persistent disease were TRBV28, TRBJ1-2 and TRBJ2-5.

This same sample was also taken into another study, of T cells in Graves' hyperthyroidism and ophthalmopathy.

This specimen was peripheral blood mononuclear cells (PBMCs), taken at new diagnosis, from a patient treated with antithyroid drugs. This sequence originates from a woman aged 30 to 39 with Graves disease. The gene calls are TRBV2 and TRBJ1-5, with D perhaps matching TRBD1 (6 bases). CDR3 bases: TGTGCCAGCAAGAGGGGACAAGCTAGCAATCAGCCCCAGCATTTT. As protein: CASKRGQASNQPQHF.